Listed below are T cell receptor beta chains from one sample, sequenced in a study of Tregs in tolerant kidney transplant recipients. Produced via immunoSEQ multiplex PCR; TCRdb's table is partial and in-frame only. Of some 250,000 clones listed, approximately 84% are singletons. Sequencing was performed on CD4+ T cells from blood. All receptors derive from a human donor in good health. The CDR3 runs from the conserved cysteine through the conserved F or W. D genes are given only for firm matches. Size tells how often a clone was seen (once, few, many) or the class of an expanded clone, and some rows leave it out.

size	V	J	D	DNA	CDR3
-	TRBV2	TRBJ2-1	TRBD2	TGTGCCAGCAGGGGACTAGCGGGAGTCCATGAGCAGTTCTTC	CASRGLAGVHEQFF
-	TRBV12-5	TRBJ1-5	-	TGTGCTAGTGGTTTATGGAGCAATCAGCCCCAGCATTTT	CASGLWSNQPQHF
-	TRBV18	TRBJ1-4	-	TGTGCCAGCTCACCACCCGGGGGGGAACGTGAAAAACTGTTTTTT	CASSPPGGEREKLFF
once	TRBV7-9	TRBJ1-3	TRBD1	TGTGCCTCCACAGGGGGCGGGAGAAACACCATATATTTT	CASTGGGRNTIYF
-	TRBV5-5	TRBJ1-2	TRBD1	TGTGCCAGCAGCTTGGGACAGGGGCTTAACTATGGCTACACCTTC	CASSLGQGLNYGYTF
-	TRBV7-2	TRBJ1-1	-	TGTGCCAGCAGCTTAGCGTACAGAAACACTGAAGCTTTCTTT	CASSLAYRNTEAFF
-	TRBV18	TRBJ2-7	TRBD1	TGTGCCAGCTCACCACAGGGGGCGATCTACGAGCAGTACTTC	CASSPQGAIYEQYF
few	TRBV28	TRBJ2-7	-	TGTGCCAGCAGTGATGGGGTGGACTACGAGCAGTACTTC	CASSDGVDYEQYF
-	TRBV10-2	TRBJ2-3	TRBD2	TGCGCCAGCAGGGCCTGGACTAGCGGGGGCACAGATACGCAGTATTTT	CASRAWTSGGTDTQYF
-	TRBV25-1	TRBJ1-2	TRBD1	TGTGCCAGCAGTGAATTTTCCCAGGGGGCGCGGAACTATGGCTACACCTTC	CASSEFSQGARNYGYTF
-	TRBV30	TRBJ1-1	-	TGTGCCTGGAGCCAGGGGCGGGACACTGAAGCTTTCTTT	CAWSQGRDTEAFF
-	TRBV15	TRBJ1-5	-	TGTGCCACCAGCAGAGATAGGCAGCCCCAGCATTTT	CATSRDRQPQHF
-	TRBV19	TRBJ2-7	TRBD1	TGTGCCAGTAGTATAGACCGACAGGGGGACTACGAGCAGTACTTC	CASSIDRQGDYEQYF
-	TRBV7-2	TRBJ2-7	-	TGTGCCAGCAGCTTAGCGTCACCCCGGCCGGGGCCTGCCTACGAGCAGTACTTC	CASSLASPRPGPAYEQYF
-	TRBV5-1	TRBJ1-6	TRBD1	TGCGCCAGCAGCTCACAGGGGGAGGGGAGTAATTCACCCCTCCACTTT	CASSSQGEGSNSPLHF
-	TRBV11-2	TRBJ1-5	-	TGTGCCAGCAGCCGGTGGGGGGGAGCCCAGCATTTT	CASSRWGGAQHF
-	TRBV10-3	TRBJ2-6	TRBD1	TGTGCCATCAGTGTCCCTCCCGGGACAGGGGGCCCTACCTCTGGGGCCAACGTCCTGACTTTC	CAISVPPGTGGPTSGANVLTF
-	TRBV6-5	TRBJ1-1	-	TGTGCCAGCAGCTACAACCACAGGGTTACTGAAGCTTTCTTT	CASSYNHRVTEAFF
-	TRBV18	TRBJ2-7	-	TGTGCCAGCTCACCAGGTGGAAGCAGGGGAGTTGCCTACGAGCAGTACTTC	CASSPGGSRGVAYEQYF
-	TRBV7-3	TRBJ1-1	-	TGTGCCAGCAGCAACTACAGGGAGACTGAAGCTTTCTTT	CASSNYRETEAFF
-	TRBV18	TRBJ2-7	-	TGTGCCAGCTCACCAATGGGGGGAGCTGCCTACGAGCAGTACTTC	CASSPMGGAAYEQYF
-	TRBV2	TRBJ2-2	TRBD2	TGTGCCAGCAGACGAACTAGCGGGAGCACCGGGGAGCTGTTTTTT	CASRRTSGSTGELFF
once	TRBV18	TRBJ1-6	-	TGTGCCAGCTCACCAGTTGGCGGAAATTCACCCCTCCACTTT	CASSPVGGNSPLHF
once	TRBV6-1	TRBJ1-1	TRBD1	TGTGCCAGCAGTGAAGCGCGGGACAGGGGGCTATCTCGGAACACTGAAGCTTTCTTT	CASSEARDRGLSRNTEAFF
-	TRBV29-1	TRBJ2-7	-	TGCAGCGTTGAAGGGGGCTACGAGCAGTACTTC	CSVEGGYEQYF
-	TRBV30	TRBJ2-7	TRBD2	TGTGCCTGGAGTGCCCCGCCCCGACTAGCGGTTACCTACGAGCAGTACTTC	CAWSAPPRLAVTYEQYF
few	TRBV7-7	TRBJ2-2	-	TGTGCCACCAGTACCCTCCTAAACACCGGGGAGCTGTTTTTT	CATSTLLNTGELFF
-	TRBV6-6	TRBJ2-2	-	TGTGCCAGCAGTTTAATGGGCACCGGGGAGCTGTTTTTT	CASSLMGTGELFF
once	TRBV6-5	TRBJ1-1	-	TGTGCCAGCAGTTACGTAGGGGGAGGGAACACTGAAGCTTTCTTT	CASSYVGGGNTEAFF
-	TRBV4-3	TRBJ2-7	-	TGCGCCAGCAGCCCCCACCGGTACGAGCAGTACTTC	CASSPHRYEQYF
-	TRBV7-9	TRBJ2-1	-	TGTGCCAGCAGCTTAGCGGTACAGTTATACAATGAGCAGTTCTTC	CASSLAVQLYNEQFF
-	TRBV2	TRBJ2-1	-	TGTGCCAGCACGTTATACAATGAGCAGTTCTTC	CASTLYNEQFF
-	TRBV7-2	TRBJ2-2	-	TGTGCCAGCAGCGGACAGATTAACACCGGGGAGCTGTTTTTT	CASSGQINTGELFF
-	TRBV13	TRBJ1-1	-	TGTGCCAGCAGCTTAGTGACGGGGCGGGTTATGAACACTGAAGCTTTCTTT	CASSLVTGRVMNTEAFF
once	TRBV18	TRBJ2-7	-	TGTGCCAGCTCCTTGGGGGCATCCTACGAGCAGTACTTC	CASSLGASYEQYF
once	TRBV5-4	TRBJ2-2	-	TGTGCCAGCAGCTTGGAATCATTGAACACCGGGGAGCTGTTTTTT	CASSLESLNTGELFF
-	TRBV28	TRBJ1-2	TRBD1	TGTGCCAGCAGTCCCACAGGGACAGGGGTTGTGCGGGGCTACACCTTC	CASSPTGTGVVRGYTF
-	TRBV21-1	TRBJ1-1	-	TGTGCCAGCAGCAAAGCGGGGGGTACTGAAGCTTTCTTT	CASSKAGGTEAFF
-	TRBV10-1	TRBJ2-3	-	TGCGCCAGCAGTGAACCAGATACGCAGTATTTT	CASSEPDTQYF
-	TRBV23-1	TRBJ1-6	-	TGCGCCAGCAGTCAACCCAGGGTCGGGTCCTATAATTCACCCCTCCACTTT	CASSQPRVGSYNSPLHF
-	TRBV4-1	TRBJ2-7	TRBD1	TGCGCCAGCAGCCAATCAGGACAGGGGCCTCGCTACGAGCAGTACTTC	CASSQSGQGPRYEQYF
-	TRBV6-5	TRBJ1-2	TRBD1	TGTGCCAGCAGTTACTTCTCAACAGGGGACTATGGCTACACCTTC	CASSYFSTGDYGYTF
few	TRBV6-5	TRBJ1-5	TRBD1	TGTGCCAGCAGAACAGGGGCCTACGGTCAGCCCCAGCATTTT	CASRTGAYGQPQHF
-	TRBV5-6	TRBJ1-2	-	TGTGCCAGCAGCCCGGCCGGGACTAACTATGGCTACACCTTC	CASSPAGTNYGYTF
-	TRBV18	TRBJ2-2	-	TGTGCCAGCTCACCACCAGGGACGAACACCGGGGAGCTGTTTTTT	CASSPPGTNTGELFF
-	TRBV7-3	TRBJ1-6	-	TGTGCCAGCAGCTTCCACAGTGATAGATATAATTCACCCCTCCACTTT	CASSFHSDRYNSPLHF
-	TRBV7-9	TRBJ1-6	-	TGTGCCAGCAGCCCCTTTTTGAGGGGAGCTAATTCACCCCTCCACTTT	CASSPFLRGANSPLHF
once	TRBV7-2	TRBJ1-1	TRBD1	TGTGCCAGCAGCTTTAGGGACAGTGAAGCTTTCTTT	CASSFRDSEAFF
-	TRBV19	TRBJ2-5	TRBD2	TGTGCCAGTAGTGCTCGACTAGCGGGAGAGACCCAGTACTTC	CASSARLAGETQYF